The 19 T cell receptor beta chains presented below share a single source sample, sequenced in a study of cytomegalovirus exposure and HLA in healthy donors. Sequencing used immunoSEQ multiplex PCR; TCRdb keeps in-frame clones, though not all of them. The sample holds tens of thousands of clones, roughly 90% seen once. The sequenced sample was PBMCs. The receptor set was obtained from a man aged 25-45 years in good health and CMV-seronegative.

The chain couples TRBV25-1 to TRBJ2-3; D may be TRBD1 (5 bases). V was shortened by 11 bases and J by 0 bases, with 15 bases between the two germline ends. CDR1 and CDR2 from the germline V gene are MGHDK and SYGVNS. The CDR3 loop spans 14 amino acids. Here the CDR3 DNA reads TGTGCCGTATCACTTGGGGCTAGCACAGATACGCAGTATTTT. As protein: CAVSLGASTDTQYF. The whole variable domain, filled in from reference TRBV25-1 and TRBJ2-3, reads EADIYQTPRYLVIGTGKKITLECSQTMGHDKMYWYQQDPGMELHLIHYSYGVNSTEKGDLSSESTVSRIRTEHFPLTLESARPSHTSQYLCAVSLGASTDTQYFGPGTRLTVL.

The CDR3 region has the DNA TGCAGCGTTGAAGGCCGGACAGGGGTCGCTGGGGCCAACGTCCTGACTTTC. Translated: CSVEGRTGVAGANVLTF. The chain links TRBV29-1 to TRBJ2-6, with 9 bases aligning to TRBD1. Trimming removed 1 base from V and 2 bases from J; junction bases left unmatched: 6. The CDR3 length is 17 residues. CDR1 and CDR2 (germline): SQVTM, ANQGSEA.

V gene TRBV5-1 combines with J gene TRBJ2-6; 9 positions agree with TRBD1. Germline assignment: CDR1 SGHRS and CDR2 YFSETQ. This CDR3 region has 16 residues. With 4 bases clipped from V and 1 base from J, the junction kept 3 bases outside the gene matches. The CDR3 nucleotides read TGCGCCAGCAGCGGCGGGACAGGGTCTGGGGCCAACGTCCTGACTTTC. This sequence encodes CASSGGTGSGANVLTF.

The V and J genes are TRBV7-3 and TRBJ2-1; TRBD1 agrees at 7 bases. V gave up 3 bases and J gave up 3 bases; unmatched junction bases: 2. The length of the CDR3 is 14 residues. Per the germline V gene, CDR1 is SGHTA and CDR2 is FQGTGA. The CDR3 reads CASSFRDSYNEQFF. The CDR3 region has the DNA TGTGCCAGCAGCTTCCGGGACAGCTACAATGAGCAGTTCTTC. The whole variable domain, filled in from reference TRBV7-3 and TRBJ2-1, reads GAGVSQTPSNKVTEKGKYVELRCDPISGHTALYWYRQSLGQGPEFLIYFQGTGAADDSGLPNDRFFAVRPEGSVSTLKIQRTERGDSAVYLCASSFRDSYNEQFFGPGTRLTVL.

This chain connects TRBV7-8 to TRBJ1-3; TRBD1 aligns across 8 bases. The trim removed 3 bases at V and 4 bases at J, leaving 8 bases unmatched. The CDR3 has 16 amino acids. Germline V lookup: CDR1 SGHVS, CDR2 FQNEAQ. This CDR3 reads CASSFAGGVLGNTIYF. CDR3 sequence (DNA): TGTGCCAGCAGCTTCGCAGGGGGCGTCTTAGGAAACACCATATATTTT.

The genes are TRBV5-5 and TRBJ2-7; D is undetermined. Trimming took off 1 base at V and 6 bases at J, with 5 bases between the two ends. Germline assignment: CDR1 SGHKS and CDR2 YYEKEE (reference sequence). The CDR3 runs to 11 residues. In nucleotides, the CDR3 is TGTGCCAGCAGCTTGAGAGCCGAGCAGTACTTC. Amino acid sequence: CASSLRAEQYF. Drawing the rest from reference TRBV5-5 and TRBJ2-7, the complete variable domain is DAGVTQSPTHLIKTRGQQVTLRCSPISGHKSVSWYQQVLGQGPQFIFQYYEKEERGRGNFPDRFSARQFPNYSSELNVNALLLGDSALYLCASSLRAEQYFGPGTRLTVT.

J is TRBJ2-4 and V is TRBV7-2; tentative D call: TRBD1 (5 bases). The CDR3 consists of 16 residues. The V end lost 5 bases, the J end lost 0 bases, and 14 bases lay between the germline ends. Germline lookup yields CDR1 SGHTA and CDR2 FQGNSA. In DNA, the CDR3 is TGTGCCAGCAGCGGGAAACAGGCCGTAGCCAAAAACATTCAGTACTTC. Amino acid sequence: CASSGKQAVAKNIQYF.

The J gene is TRBJ1-2, the V gene TRBV2; the match to TRBD1 covers 8 bases. Germline trimming cut 6 bases from V and 8 bases from J; bases unmatched to any gene: 11. The CDR3 loop spans 14 amino acids. Germline V gene lookup returns CDR1 SNHLY and CDR2 FYNNEI. CDR3 sequence reads: CASRETGEAGGYTF. As DNA, the CDR3 is TGTGCCAGCAGGGAGACAGGGGAGGCTGGCGGCTACACCTTC. Complete variable domain (other parts from reference TRBV2 and TRBJ1-2): EPEVTQTPSHQVTQMGQEVILRCVPISNHLYFYWYRQILGQKVEFLVSFYNNEISEKSEIFDDQFSVERPDGSNFTLKIRSTKLEDSAMYFCASRETGEAGGYTFGSGTRLTVV.

The genes are TRBV7-2 and TRBJ2-7; 8 nucleotides match TRBD1. The length of the CDR3 is 15 residues. Looked up from germline, CDR1 is SGHTA and CDR2 is FQGNSA. After removal of 1 base from V and 0 bases from J, the junction contained 2 bases not matched to a gene. The CDR3 reads CASSLGRGPSYEQYF. CDR3 DNA sequence: TGTGCCAGCAGCTTAGGCAGGGGGCCCTCCTACGAGCAGTACTTC.

The chain has TRBV19 and TRBJ1-2; 9 positions agree with TRBD1. The ends lost 8 bases at V and 4 bases at J; junction bases unmatched: 2. This CDR3 has 12 residues. Germline lookup yields CDR1 LNHDA and CDR2 SQIVND (reference sequence). The CDR3 DNA reads as TGTGCCAGTGGGACAGGGCTCTATGGCTACACCTTC. This sequence encodes CASGTGLYGYTF.

The V gene is TRBV5-4, the J gene TRBJ2-7; 10 bases map to TRBD2. J gave up 3 bases and V 9 bases, and 3 bases lay outside the gene matches. The germline gives CDR1 SGHNT, CDR2 YYREEE (reference sequence). CDR3 length: 12 residues. DNA of the CDR3: TGTGCCACCTTAGCGGGGGGCTACGAGCAGTACTTC. This gives the protein CATLAGGYEQYF.

The table lists this clone with a few counts. V usage is TRBV7-2 and J usage is TRBJ1-6, with 7 bases aligning to TRBD1. The CDR3 runs to 12 residues. Trimming cost V 3 bases and J 13 bases; bases outside gene matches: 3. Germline loops: CDR1 SGHTA, CDR2 FQGNSA. This chain's CDR3 is CASSFVDRPLHF. Here the CDR3 DNA reads TGTGCCAGCAGCTTCGTGGACAGGCCCCTCCACTTT.

The rearrangement links TRBV28 to TRBJ2-5; 8 bases line up with TRBD2. The V and J ends lost 6 bases and 6 bases, in that order; junction bases with no gene match: 6. Germline CDR1 and CDR2: MDHEN and SYDVKM. The CDR3 runs 13 residues. The CDR3 is CASRRRTSKTQYF. CDR3 nucleotide sequence: TGTGCCAGCAGGCGACGGACTAGCAAGACCCAGTACTTC.

The J gene is TRBJ1-2, the V gene TRBV11-2; 10 nucleotides line up with TRBD1. There are 16 residues in the CDR3. Germline assignment: CDR1 SGHAT and CDR2 FQNNGV. Trimming at V came to 4 bases and at J to 2 bases, leaving 7 bases not matched to a gene. CDR3 nucleotides: TGTGCCAGCAGCTCCGTGGGGGACAGGGGAAACTATGGCTACACCTTC. As protein: CASSSVGDRGNYGYTF.

V usage is TRBV6-4 and J usage is TRBJ2-3; 7 bases agree with TRBD2. The CDR3 covers 19 residues. Trimming removed 0 bases from V and 5 bases from J; junction bases left unmatched: 17. Germline CDR1 is MRHNA and CDR2 is SNTAGT. This CDR3 is CASSDSSSPRGVFGDTQYF. The CDR3 DNA reads as TGTGCCAGCAGTGACTCTAGCTCTCCTCGGGGGGTGTTCGGAGATACGCAGTATTTT.

The rearrangement links TRBV4-2 to TRBJ2-1; 9 bases map to TRBD2. CDR3 length: 15 residues. Germline CDR1 LGHNA, CDR2 YNFKEQ. The trim removed 4 bases at V and 7 bases at J, leaving 8 bases unmatched. The CDR3 sequence is CASSPQRLADNEQFF. In nucleotides, the CDR3 is TGTGCCAGCAGCCCCCAACGACTAGCGGATAATGAGCAGTTCTTC.

The V and J genes are TRBV6-1 and TRBJ1-6; D gene ambiguous. CDR3 length: 14 residues. Germline CDR1 reads MNHNS; CDR2 reads SASEGT. V lost 2 bases to trimming and J lost 7 bases, with 9 bases between them. For the CDR3, the DNA is TGTGCCAGCAGTGAAAGGGAGGAAAATTCACCCCTCCACTTT. This gives the protein CASSEREENSPLHF.

The chain is built from TRBV2 and TRBJ2-7; 10 bases map to TRBD1. CDR3 length: 15 residues. V lost 6 bases, J lost 1 base, and 6 bases stayed unmatched. Per germline, CDR1 SNHLY and CDR2 FYNNEI. CDR3: CASRYDRGPSYEQYF. The CDR3 DNA sequence: TGTGCCAGCAGATATGACAGGGGGCCATCCTACGAGCAGTACTTC.

This clone has only one observation. The genes are TRBV19 and TRBJ1-2; TRBD1 might be the D (6 bases). CDR1 is LNHDA, CDR2 SQIVND, per germline (reference sequence). V gave up 2 bases and J gave up 1 base, with 17 bases separating them. The CDR3 runs to 17 residues. As DNA, the CDR3 is TGTGCCAGTAGTATACCCCAGGGGCGAAGATTTAACTATGGCTACACCTTC. As protein: CASSIPQGRRFNYGYTF.